The 10 T cell receptor beta chains below all came from one sample that was sequenced in a study of technical replicates of blood from a handful of donors. Repertoires were generated with immunoSEQ multiplex PCR, while TCRdb's copy carries only in-frame clones and drops some. The sample shows around 79,000 clones, over 90% of them seen only once. The specimen sequenced was T cells isolated from PBMCs. These receptors were taken from a human donor in good health.

This clone was counted only a few times. The chain uses TRBV6-5 and TRBJ2-3; 7 bases fit TRBD1. V trimming: 0 bases; J trimming: 4 bases; junction bases outside the gene matches: 7. The CDR3 is 16 amino acids. Germline V CDR1 and CDR2: MNHEY, SVGAGI. CDR3 in amino acids: CASSYSINRGPDTQYF. CDR3 nucleotides: TGTGCCAGCAGTTACTCTATTAACAGGGGCCCAGATACGCAGTATTTT.

The V gene is TRBV7-3, the J gene TRBJ2-1, with 7 positions matching TRBD1. The junction had 4 bases not matched to a gene; V was cut back by 5 bases and J by 6 bases. From germline, CDR1 is SGHTA and CDR2 FQGTGA. This CDR3 has 13 residues. CDR3 in DNA: TGTGCCAGCAGCCCCACAGGGGCCAATGAGCAGTTCTTC. Its protein product is CASSPTGANEQFF.

The chain employs TRBV4-1 and TRBJ1-3; D call uncertain. Deletions cut 1 base from V and 0 bases from J, with 7 bases between. Germline lookup yields CDR1 MGHRA and CDR2 YSYEKL. CDR3 length: 15 amino acids. CDR3 protein: CASSQVHLSGNTIYF. The CDR3 nucleotides read TGCGCCAGCAGCCAAGTACATCTCTCTGGAAACACCATATATTTT.

The rearrangement joins TRBV6-1 to TRBJ1-4; no clear D gene. Trimming removed 7 bases from V and 7 bases from J, with 13 bases in between. Looked up from germline, CDR1 is MNHNS and CDR2 is SASEGT. This CDR3 has 13 residues. CDR3 protein: CASINSEGEKLFF. The CDR3 nucleotides read TGTGCCAGCATCAACTCTGAGGGTGAAAAACTGTTTTTT.

The V and J genes are TRBV29-1 and TRBJ1-2, with D possibly TRBD1 on 5 matching bases. The V and J ends lost 4 bases and 4 bases respectively, with 10 bases between them. Germline lookup yields CDR1 SQVTM and CDR2 ANQGSEA. The CDR3 sequence is 12 residues long. As DNA, the CDR3 is TGCAGCGTTGGGCAGGGTACCTATGGCTACACCTTC. This encodes CSVGQGTYGYTF.

The chain employs TRBV16 and TRBJ1-3; 7 bases map to TRBD1. V was clipped by 5 bases and J by 4 bases; unmatched bases: 8. CDR1 KGHSY and CDR2 FQNENV come from the germline V gene. The CDR3 contains 15 residues. The CDR3 is CASSISGTVGNTIYF. The CDR3, as DNA: TGTGCCAGCAGCATATCCGGGACAGTAGGAAACACCATATATTTT.

The CDR3 loop is CASTPTGDRDSYEQYF. The CDR3 DNA follows: TGTGCCAGCACTCCAACGGGGGACAGGGACTCCTACGAGCAGTACTTC. The V gene is TRBV9, the J gene TRBJ2-7, with TRBD1 matching over 9 bases. This CDR3 comprises 16 residues. The J segment lost 0 bases and the V segment lost 6 bases, leaving 10 bases of the junction unmatched. Germline CDR1 SGDLS, CDR2 YYNGEE.

The gene calls are TRBV27 and TRBJ2-7, with 9 bases identical to TRBD1. Germline CDR1 and CDR2: MNHEY and SMNVEV (reference sequence). This CDR3 contains 15 residues. V was clipped by 3 bases and J by 5 bases; unmatched bases: 8. The CDR3 loop reads CASSLVGTGNHEQYF. The CDR3 coding sequence is TGTGCCAGCAGTTTGGTGGGGACAGGGAACCACGAGCAGTACTTC.

The CDR3 nucleotides read TGCGCCAGCAGCGCCGAGGTGAACACTGAAGCTTTCTTT. Translating it yields CASSAEVNTEAFF. The rearrangement uses TRBV4-1 and TRBJ1-1; D is unclear. This CDR3 has 13 amino acids. The V gene's germline CDR1 is MGHRA and CDR2 YSYEKL. Trimming cost V 5 bases and J 0 bases, with 7 bases left between them.

This chain joins TRBV6-1 and TRBJ2-3, with 9 bases aligning to TRBD1. The germline CDR1 and CDR2 sequences are MNHNS and SASEGT. The CDR3 is made up of 13 amino acids. V trimming: 11 bases; J trimming: 2 bases; junction bases outside the gene matches: 5. CDR3 protein: CAGGQGFTDTQYF. The CDR3 DNA follows: TGTGCCGGGGGACAGGGTTTCACAGATACGCAGTATTTT.